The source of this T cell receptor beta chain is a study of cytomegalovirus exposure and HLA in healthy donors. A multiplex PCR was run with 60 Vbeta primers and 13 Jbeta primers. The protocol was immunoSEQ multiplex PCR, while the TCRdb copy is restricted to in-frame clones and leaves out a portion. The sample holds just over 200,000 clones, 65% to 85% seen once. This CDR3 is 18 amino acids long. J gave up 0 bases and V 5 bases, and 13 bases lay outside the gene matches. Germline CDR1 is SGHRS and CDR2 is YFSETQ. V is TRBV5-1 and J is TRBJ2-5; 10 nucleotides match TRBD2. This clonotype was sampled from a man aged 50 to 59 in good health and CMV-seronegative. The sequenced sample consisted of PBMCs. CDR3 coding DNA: TGCGCCAGCAGTTTAAACCCCCGGACTAGCGGATACCAAGAGACCCAGTACTTC. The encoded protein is CASSLNPRTSGYQETQYF.